This T cell receptor (beta chain) was identified during a study of blood T cell repertoires in COVID-19. Germline CDR1 and CDR2: MDHEN and SYDVKM. Trimming took 4 bases from V and 3 from J; bases not matched to a gene: 5. The CDR3 extends over 15 amino acids. Profiling relied on immunoSEQ multiplex PCR, and the TCRdb table lists in-frame clones only, not all of them. The table shows 95,000 to 110,000 clones, with about 89% occurring only once. What was sequenced was peripheral blood. The chain carries TRBV28 and TRBJ1-2, with TRBD1 identical over 10 bases. The receptor's source is a woman in her sixties or seventies with acute or convalescent COVID-19. The CDR3 protein is CASSSGTGVDYGYTF. The CDR3 bases are TGTGCCAGCAGTTCAGGGACAGGGGTTGACTATGGCTACACCTTC.